Below are 16 T cell receptor beta chains sequenced from a single sample in a study of T-cell memory formation after mild COVID-19 (dated by TCRdb to about 2021). The library was generated by 5' RACE. These reads were obtained on an Illumina NovaSeq 6000. Using fastp trimming at Q25 and MiXCR clonotype assembly, TCRdb reanalyzed the public sequencing data and kept in-frame beta chains. Rows are unified per CDR3 protein, each entry keeping the most common DNA and genes. Present in this sample are 430,000 or so distinct CDR3 sequences, around a quarter of which were seen just once. 12% of the sample is held by the ten biggest clonotypes. Sequenced sample: PBMCs or a T cell subset sorted from them (not recorded which). These receptors were collected from an adult woman who had mild COVID-19 (a few samples of this study predate the infection). The sample titles of this study are shuffled in the database, so cell type and time point are left out; the donor was told from shared clones.

This clonotype was counted ten times or more. V is TRBV7-2 and J is TRBJ1-1; no clear D. V lost 5 bases and J lost 5, with 12 bases in between. The CDR3 runs to 13 residues. CDR1 is SGHTA and CDR2 is FQGNSA in the germline V gene. The CDR3 DNA sequence: TGTGCCAGCAGCCTAACTCTGGGTACTGAAGCTTTCTTT. Translated: CASSLTLGTEAFF.

The V call is TRBV7-3, the J call TRBJ2-1; 7 bases match TRBD2. V lost 4 bases and J lost 8; bases outside the gene matches: 5. CDR1 SGHTA and CDR2 FQGTGA come from the germline V gene. This CDR3 spans 13 amino acids. The CDR3 loop reads CASSSGLVHEQFF. In nucleotides, the CDR3 is TGTGCCAGCAGCTCCGGACTAGTCCATGAGCAGTTCTTC.

This clonotype was recorded a few times. The V call is TRBV29-1, the J call TRBJ2-5, with D unclear. The V end was cut by 7 bases, the J end by 2 bases, with 14 bases between. Germline CDR1 SQVTM, CDR2 ANQGSEA. The CDR3 is made up of 13 amino acids. In DNA, the CDR3 is TGCAGCGGATTCAGACACCGGCAAGAGACCCAGTACTTC. Its translation is CSGFRHRQETQYF. Full variable domain (remainder filled in from reference TRBV29-1 and TRBJ2-5): SAVISQKPSRDICQRGTSLTIQCQVDSQVTMMFWYRQQPGQSLTLIATANQGSEATYESGFVIDKFPISRPNLTFSTLTVSNMSPEDSSIYLCSGFRHRQETQYFGPGTRLLVL.

The chain employs TRBV25-1 and TRBJ2-1; either TRBD1 or TRBD2 may supply D (6 bases each). Trimming took 5 bases from V and 7 from J, leaving 12 bases between them. The germline gives CDR1 MGHDK, CDR2 SYGVNS. This CDR3 spans 13 amino acids. The CDR3 DNA follows: TGTGCCAGCAGTCCGGGGGCTTGGAATGAGCAGTTCTTC. Protein: CASSPGAWNEQFF.

A few counts support this clonotype. The chain couples TRBV28 to TRBJ2-7, with TRBD2 as a possible D gene (6 bases). Trimming left V 6 bases short and J 4 bases short, with 10 bases between. The CDR3 covers 12 residues. From germline, CDR1 is MDHEN and CDR2 SYDVKM. For the CDR3, the DNA is TGTGCCAGCAGGCATAGCGGATACGAGCAGTACTTC. It encodes CASRHSGYEQYF.

V usage is TRBV4-1 and J usage is TRBJ2-5; 7 nucleotides agree with TRBD2. The CDR3 has 15 residues. Trimming took 3 bases from V and 2 from J; bases not matched to a gene: 6. The germline V gene has CDR1 MGHRA and CDR2 YSYEKL. CDR3 amino acids: CASSHALADQETQYF. Here the CDR3 DNA reads TGCGCCAGCAGCCACGCTCTAGCGGATCAAGAGACCCAGTACTTC.

This clonotype was counted a few times. This sequence joins TRBV5-6 and TRBJ2-1; 13 bases align to TRBD2. CDR3 length equals 17 residues. The ends lost 5 bases at V and 0 bases at J; junction bases unmatched: 5. The germline V gene has CDR1 SGHDT and CDR2 YYEEEE. The CDR3 coding sequence is TGTGCCAGCAGTTGGGGACTAGCGGGACTCTCCTACAATGAGCAGTTCTTC. Translating it yields CASSWGLAGLSYNEQFF.

This clonotype has only a few counts. The rearrangement joins TRBV25-1 to TRBJ2-7, with 8 bases matching TRBD1. CDR1 is MGHDK and CDR2 is SYGVNS in the germline V gene. This CDR3 has 15 residues. The V gene end was trimmed by 3 bases and the J gene end by 3 bases; junction bases not matched to a gene: 7. The CDR3 here is CASSDVQGEIYEQYF. Here the CDR3 DNA reads TGTGCCAGCAGTGATGTACAGGGGGAAATCTACGAGCAGTACTTC.

This clonotype appeared many times. This chain links TRBV6-1 with TRBJ1-5; 7 positions agree with TRBD1. Per the germline V gene, CDR1 is MNHNS and CDR2 is SASEGT. The CDR3 loop spans 13 amino acids. With V trimmed by 6 bases and J by 5 bases, 4 bases remained unmatched. The CDR3 region has the DNA TGTGCCAGCAGCCGGACAGGCTATCAGCCCCAGCATTTT. Translating gives CASSRTGYQPQHF.

The chain carries TRBV18 and TRBJ2-6; TRBD1 agrees at 7 bases. CDR1 is KGHSH, CDR2 LQKENI, per germline. The CDR3 totals 17 residues. V shed 1 base and J 0 bases; nucleotides not matched to a gene: 3. The CDR3 bases are TGTGCCAGCTCACCACAGGGGGCCGGCTCTGGGGCCAACGTCCTGACTTTC. Encoded protein: CASSPQGAGSGANVLTF. Complete variable domain (other parts from reference TRBV18 and TRBJ2-6): NAGVMQNPRHLVRRRGQEARLRCSPMKGHSHVYWYRQLPEEGLKFMVYLQKENIIDESGMPKERFSAEFPKEGPSILRIQQVVRGDSAAYFCASSPQGAGSGANVLTFGAGSRLTVL.

In its sample, this clonotype was seen a few times. The chain joins TRBV5-1 to TRBJ2-1; the D gene is possibly TRBD2 (5 bases). V lost 0 bases to trimming and J lost 3 bases, with 10 bases between them. Germline CDR1 reads SGHRS; CDR2 reads YFSETQ. This CDR3 spans 15 amino acids. This CDR3 reads CASSLGEGRYNEQFF. The DNA of the CDR3 is TGCGCCAGCAGCTTGGGAGAGGGCCGCTACAATGAGCAGTTCTTC.

V and J are TRBV23-1 and TRBJ2-7; 9 positions agree with TRBD1. TRBV23-1 is sorted into the ORF group, with uncertain function. V trimming: 2 bases; J trimming: 5 bases; junction bases outside the gene matches: 7. The CDR3 extends over 15 amino acids. This chain's CDR3 is CASSQPGTGSDEQYF. The CDR3 DNA reads as TGCGCCAGCAGTCAACCCGGGACAGGGTCCGACGAGCAGTACTTC.

The table lists this clonotype with a few counts. The J gene is TRBJ2-7, the V gene TRBV4-2; TRBD1 is a possible D gene (6 bases). Between the trimmed V and J ends, which lost 5 bases and 3 bases, there was a span of 17 bases. The CDR3 totals 15 residues. Per the germline V gene, CDR1 is LGHNA and CDR2 is YNFKEQ. The CDR3 sequence is CASSKPGVGRYEQYF. The CDR3 bases are TGTGCCAGCAGCAAACCAGGGGTAGGACGCTACGAGCAGTACTTC.

Details on this clonotype: An end of the junction does not agree with germline; a read error may underlie this. The V and J genes are TRBV20-1 and TRBJ1-1; 8 bases line up with TRBD1. The V gene's germline CDR1 is DFQATT and CDR2 SNEGSKA (reference sequence). This CDR3 has 11 residues. The CDR3 protein is CSARGTGRAFF. The DNA for the CDR3 is TGCAGTGCGAGAGGGACAGGAAGGGCTTTCTTT.

This clonotype has ten or more counts. The chain employs TRBV20-1 and TRBJ2-7; 7 nucleotides agree with TRBD2. The CDR3 covers 16 residues. Germline V CDR1 and CDR2: DFQATT, SNEGSKA (reference sequence). J gave up 0 bases and V 0 bases, and 8 bases lay outside the gene matches. The CDR3 here is CSAREIRLAASYEQYF. The DNA for the CDR3 is TGCAGTGCTAGAGAGATCAGGCTAGCGGCCTCCTACGAGCAGTACTTC.

J is TRBJ2-2 and V is TRBV10-3, with TRBD1 as a possible D gene (5 bases). Germline values: CDR1 ENHRY, CDR2 SYGVKD. V lost 5 bases, J lost 2 bases, and 6 bases lay in between. The CDR3 is 13 residues long. The CDR3 coding sequence is TGTGCCATCAGTCGGACAAACACCGGGGAGCTGTTTTTT. It codes for CAISRTNTGELFF.